This TCR beta chain was recovered during a study of resident and recirculating memory T cells in vitiligo. The CDR3 has 13 amino acids. From germline, CDR1 is SQVTM and CDR2 ANQGSEA. V was trimmed by 6 bases and J by 4 bases, leaving 13 bases between them. Anyone treated within the previous three months was excluded. TCRdb's copy holds only in-frame clones and misses some; the assay was immunoSEQ multiplex PCR. The sample holds around 38,000 clones, around nine tenths seen once. V gene TRBV29-1 combines with J gene TRBJ1-3; tentative D call: TRBD1 (6 bases). The sequence was obtained from a male donor with vitiligo. Source material: blood. The CDR3 spells CSVERQDGNTIYF. In DNA, the CDR3 is TGCAGCGTGGAGAGACAGGACGGAAACACCATATATTTT.